The source of this T cell receptor beta chain is a study of CD8 T cells in Susac syndrome. This CDR3 is 11 amino acids long. Unmatched junction bases numbered 2, after V lost 10 bases and J lost 4 bases. The germline gives CDR1 LNHDA, CDR2 SQIVND (reference sequence). This clonotype appeared a few times. The study sequenced TCR beta in blood CD8+ and CD4+ T cells. Random-hexamer reverse transcription was applied to roughly 0.5 to 1 ug RNA. Amplification of TCR beta CDR3 by immunoSEQ multiplex PCR spanned 54 Vbeta and 13 Jbeta. MiXCR, applied by TCRdb to the immunoSEQ multiplex PCR reads, yields one record per CDR3 protein. In the table there are around 270,000 distinct CDR3 sequences, approximately 85% of which are singletons.

Source material: CD8+ T cells from PBMCs. The sequence was collected from a human donor with multiple sclerosis. V and J are TRBV19 and TRBJ2-7; 9 bases line up with TRBD1. The CDR3 DNA follows: TGTGCCACTGGGACAGGGTACGAGCAGTACTTC. It yields the protein CATGTGYEQYF.